This T cell receptor (beta chain) was observed in a study of low-dose radiotherapy and immunotherapy resistance in tumors. The time point denotes: before trial treatment. Primers used for first-strand cDNA, a TRAV- and TRBV-specific set, covered both alpha and beta chains. The authors amplified TCRs for 15 to 25 PCR cycles with a constant-region primer and a V-primer adapter. TCRdb passed the reads through MiXCR, listing each CDR3 protein once. The sample lists about 89,000 distinct CDR3 sequences; just under 9.5% were seen once. At least ten counts were recorded for this clonotype. The sequenced sample was PBMCs, obtained before treatment. This clonotype originated in a male donor with prostate cancer.

CDR3 residues: CSARTGGYEQYF. CDR3 DNA: TGCAGTGCCCGGACAGGTGGTTACGAGCAGTACTTC. The rearrangement links TRBV20-1 to TRBJ2-7; 7 bases agree with TRBD1. The germline V gene has CDR1 DFQATT and CDR2 SNEGSKA (reference sequence). After removal of 6 bases from V and 4 bases from J, the junction contained 6 bases not matched to a gene. The CDR3 sequence is 12 residues long.